The source of this T cell receptor (beta chain) is a study of sequential checkpoint blockade in melanoma. Germline V gene sequence: CDR1 SNHLY, CDR2 FYNNEI. The CDR3 consists of 14 residues. V gave up 6 bases and J gave up 6 bases; unmatched junction bases: 6. Treatment here: randomized to nivolumab then ipilimumab (arm A) or the reverse (arm B). Here immunoSEQ multiplex PCR was the method, and the copy in TCRdb shows in-frame clones only, minus some. The sample lists around 21,000 clones; 82% were seen once. The material sequenced was CD8+ T cells sorted from blood (inferred from file names), taken from a patient given nivolumab and ipilimumab in sequence. The source of this sequence is a human donor with melanoma. The gene calls are TRBV2 and TRBJ2-3; 10 positions agree with TRBD2. CDR3 sequence (DNA): TGTGCCAGCAGCTTAGCGGGGGGTGGGGATACGCAGTATTTT. Translation: CASSLAGGGDTQYF.